The sequence of this T cell receptor (beta chain) was determined in a study of blood T cell repertoires in COVID-19. On the study more broadly: PBMCs, B-cell-depleted T cells, or T cells were the source of the cDNA or gDNA that made up the material.

This CDR3 is 15 amino acids long. In germline, CDR1 is LNHDA, CDR2 SQIVND (reference sequence). Trimming took 5 bases from V and 4 from J; bases not matched to a gene: 7. TCRdb's table, derived via immunoSEQ multiplex PCR, lists solely in-frame clones and lacks some. The sample yields roughly 200,000 clones, roughly 86% seen once. This chain links TRBV19 with TRBJ1-5, with 8 bases that match TRBD1. The specimen was peripheral blood. The clonotype originates from a woman under 40 with active or convalescent COVID-19. CDR3 DNA sequence: TGTGCCAGTAGTTCCGGGACAGGAGTTAATCAGCCCCAGCATTTT. It yields the protein CASSSGTGVNQPQHF.